The rows below give T cell receptor beta chains drawn from one sample of a study of blood T cell repertoires in COVID-19. Assay: immunoSEQ multiplex PCR; the TCRdb copy retains only in-frame clones and omits some. The sample carries about 400,000 clones, around 84% recorded once. Sequenced: peripheral blood. These receptors all stem from a human donor in a cohort sampled during active COVID-19. The CDR3 runs from the conserved cysteine through the conserved F or W. The D gene is left open where the match is weak. For some rows the clone size is stated as once, few or many, or as a class when expanded; others skip it.

TRBD1	TRBV14	.	13	TRBJ2-2	TGTGCCAGCGGACAGGGCAGCGCCGGGGAGCTGTTTTTT	CASGQGSAGELFF
.	TRBV7-9	.	12	TRBJ1-2	TGTGCCAGCAGCCGAGAGAACTATGGCTACACCTTC	CASSRENYGYTF
.	TRBV2	few	15	TRBJ1-5	TGTGCCAGCAGGCTTTTACAGGGAGCAAATCAGCCCCAGCATTTT	CASRLLQGANQPQHF
TRBD1	TRBV24-1	.	17	TRBJ2-7	TGTGCCACCAGTGCCCCTGAGGGGACAGGGGGTTCCTACGAGCAGTACTTC	CATSAPEGTGGSYEQYF
TRBD2	TRBV7-3	.	17	TRBJ2-2	TGTGCCAGCAGCTCTAGCGGGGGGGTAGAAAACACCGGGGAGCTGTTTTTT	CASSSSGGVENTGELFF
TRBD1	TRBV6-6	.	15	TRBJ2-7	TGTGCCAGCAGTTACTCGTGGGACAGGGCCTACGAGCAGTACTTC	CASSYSWDRAYEQYF
TRBD2	TRBV9	.	15	TRBJ2-1	TGTGCCAGCAGCGGGGGAGCTAGCGGGTACAATGAGCAGTTCTTC	CASSGGASGYNEQFF
.	TRBV7-2	.	13	TRBJ2-7	TGTGCCAGCAGCAACGCCGCAGCCTACGAGCAGTACTTC	CASSNAAAYEQYF
.	TRBV24-1	.	13	TRBJ2-3	TGTGCCACCAGTGCAGGGGTCACAGATACGCAGTATTTT	CATSAGVTDTQYF
TRBD1	TRBV11-1	few	15	TRBJ1-1	TGTGCCAGCACCCGAACAGGGGAAGAGGGGACTGAAGCTTTCTTT	CASTRTGEEGTEAFF
TRBD1	TRBV29-1	few	12	TRBJ1-1	TGCAGCGGGATCACAGGGGACACTGAAGCTTTCTTT	CSGITGDTEAFF